A selection of T cell receptor beta chains follows, all from one sample in a study of CD8+ T cells in alopecia areata. Clones were sequenced by immunoSEQ multiplex PCR, and TCRdb holds only the in-frame ones, with some missing. The repertoire has over 85,000 clones, more than 35% of them found once; the top ten carry about 1.4%. Sample: CD4+ T cells sorted from blood. The receptors were sampled from a human donor with alopecia areata. Both conserved end residues are part of each CDR3. D genes are given only for firm matches. Clone size, where shown, is once, few, many, or a class for clones that have expanded.

D gene,J gene,V gene,clone size,CDR3 protein,CDR3 DNA
.,TRBJ2-2,TRBV4-3,.,CAETGTCTGELFF,TGCGCCGAAACAGGGACGTGCACCGGGGAGCTGTTTTTT
TRBD1,TRBJ1-4,TRBV29-1,.,CSVTLGQGDEKLFF,TGCAGCGTGACCCTTGGACAGGGGGATGAAAAACTGTTTTTT
.,TRBJ1-6,TRBV7-8,few,CASSLGAGFNSPLHF,TGTGCCAGCAGCTTAGGAGCCGGTTTTAATTCACCCCTCCACTTT
.,TRBJ2-3,TRBV27,.,CASSFYLDSTTDTQYF,TGTGCCAGCAGTTTCTATCTGGACAGCACCACAGATACGCAGTATTTT
TRBD2,TRBJ2-5,TRBV7-2,.,CASSPTRRGGETQYF,TGTGCCAGCAGCCCGACAAGGAGGGGAGGGGAGACCCAGTACTTC
.,TRBJ2-7,TRBV29-1,.,CSVEATSGEQYF,TGCAGCGTTGAAGCCACGTCGGGCGAGCAGTACTTC
TRBD1,TRBJ1-1,TRBV11-2,many,CASSLQGGMNTEAFF,TGTGCCAGCAGCTTGCAGGGGGGAATGAACACTGAAGCTTTCTTT
.,TRBJ2-3,TRBV11-2,few,CASSLARVGDTQYF,TGTGCCAGCAGCTTAGCCAGGGTAGGAGATACGCAGTATTTT
.,TRBJ2-3,TRBV2,.,CASSEATADFSDTQYF,TGTGCCAGCAGTGAAGCGACAGCGGACTTTTCCGATACGCAGTATTTT
.,TRBJ2-7,TRBV30,.,CAWSVSIREQYF,TGTGCCTGGAGTGTGAGTATAAGGGAGCAGTACTTC
TRBD1,TRBJ1-2,TRBV30,.,CAWSNRGDYGYTF,TGTGCCTGGAGTAACAGGGGGGACTATGGCTACACCTTC
.,TRBJ1-2,TRBV5-4,.,CASSLRGIFGGYTF,TGTGCCAGCAGCTTGCGGGGCATTTTTGGGGGCTACACCTTC
.,TRBJ2-1,TRBV28,many,CASSFPGRLYNEQFF,TGTGCCAGCAGTTTCCCGGGGCGTCTCTACAATGAGCAGTTCTTC
.,TRBJ2-2,TRBV7-2,.,CASSQARSPGELFF,TGTGCCAGCAGCCAAGCCAGATCTCCCGGGGAGCTGTTTTTT
TRBD1,TRBJ1-1,TRBV28,few,CASSSLIPGQGPRTEAFF,TGTGCCAGCAGTTCCTTGATCCCGGGACAGGGCCCCAGGACTGAAGCTTTCTTT